In this sample, the clone carrying this T cell receptor (beta chain) turned up many times. The antigen is undetermined. TCRdb's table, derived via immunoSEQ multiplex PCR, lists solely in-frame clones and lacks some. This table holds roughly 100,000 clones, roughly four fifths found once. CDR3 length: 15 amino acids. V was trimmed by 3 bases and J by 8 bases, leaving 16 bases between them. In germline, CDR1 is SEHNR, CDR2 FQNEAQ (reference sequence). This record comes from a study of T cell clones after liver transplantation. Whole-study context: Post-transplant blood was tracked for graft-donor-reactive T cell clones identified in a pre-transplant mixed lymphocyte reaction. Study observations and caveats: Post-transplant time points were not standardized, so conclusions are preliminary. Compared with third party-reactive sequences, donor-reactive ones declined more, independent of withdrawal success.

This clonotype was sampled from a human patient who received a liver transplant. Some T cells may possibly be graft donor cells. The V and J genes are TRBV7-9 and TRBJ2-2, with a weak D call TRBD2 (6 bases). The material sequenced was CD4+ T cells from blood, taken approximately 43 months after liver transplant. The CDR3 DNA follows: TGTGCCAGCAGCTTGGGCTTAGCGGCCCCTGGGGAGCTGTTTTTT. This gives the protein CASSLGLAAPGELFF.